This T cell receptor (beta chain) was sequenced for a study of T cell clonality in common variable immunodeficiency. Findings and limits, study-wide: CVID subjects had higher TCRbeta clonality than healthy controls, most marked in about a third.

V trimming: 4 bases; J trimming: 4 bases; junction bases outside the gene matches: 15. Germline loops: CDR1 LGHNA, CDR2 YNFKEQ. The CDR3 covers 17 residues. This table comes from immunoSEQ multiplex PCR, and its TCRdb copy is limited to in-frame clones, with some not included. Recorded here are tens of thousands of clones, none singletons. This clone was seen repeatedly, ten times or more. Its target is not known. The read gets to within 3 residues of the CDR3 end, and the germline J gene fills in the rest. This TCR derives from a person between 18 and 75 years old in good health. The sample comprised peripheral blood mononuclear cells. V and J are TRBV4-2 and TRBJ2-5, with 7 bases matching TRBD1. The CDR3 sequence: CASSPLYRDSTTETQYF. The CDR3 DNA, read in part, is TGTGCCAGCAGCCCGCTATACCGGGACAGCACCACAGAGACC.